This TCR beta chain was observed in a study of metastatic and nonmetastatic thyroid tumors. General study points: The study reportedly found significantly higher TCR beta diversity in malignant thyroid tumors than benign nodules, in blood and tumor.

This clone was found a few times. Its antigen is not known. A much more abundant neighbour one base away suggests this may be a read error. From germline, CDR1 is LGHNA and CDR2 YNFKEQ. V lost 4 bases and J lost 7, with 21 bases in between. This CDR3 comprises 16 residues. Original processing notes: Using the CDR3 differences seen across clinicopathological groups, the authors built a distant-metastasis classifier for papillary thyroid cancer, which was meant to discriminate distant-metastatic patients. TCRdb reprocessed the PCR reads using MiXCR. The V and J calls were determined by TCRdb, not by the authors. The sample consists of about 69,000 clones, 12% to 15% of them appearing once. Before thyroid surgery, none of the patients had received any treatment.

This TCR came from a male donor with papillary thyroid cancer or a benign thyroid nodule (not recorded which). Some clones in this sample may be carry-over from other donors' samples. Specimen: blood. This chain uses TRBV4-2 with TRBJ2-3; tentative D call: TRBD1 (6 bases). CDR3 DNA: TGTGCCAGCAGCCGGTATAGGGGACAAACTCCATATACGCAGTATTTT. Protein sequence: CASSRYRGQTPYTQYF.